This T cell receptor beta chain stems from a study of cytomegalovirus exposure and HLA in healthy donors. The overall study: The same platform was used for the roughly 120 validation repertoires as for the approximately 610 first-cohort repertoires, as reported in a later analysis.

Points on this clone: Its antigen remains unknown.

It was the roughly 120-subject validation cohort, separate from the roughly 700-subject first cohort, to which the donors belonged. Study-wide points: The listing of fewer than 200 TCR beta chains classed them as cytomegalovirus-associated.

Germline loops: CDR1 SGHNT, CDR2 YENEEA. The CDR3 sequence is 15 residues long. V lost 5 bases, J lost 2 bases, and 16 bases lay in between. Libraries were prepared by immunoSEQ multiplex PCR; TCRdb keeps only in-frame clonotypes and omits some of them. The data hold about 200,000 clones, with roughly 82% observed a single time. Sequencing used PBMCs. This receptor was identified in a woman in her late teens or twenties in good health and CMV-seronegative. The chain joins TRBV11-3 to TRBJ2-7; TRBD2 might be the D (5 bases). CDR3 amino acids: CASSTGGSAPYEQYF. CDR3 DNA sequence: TGTGCCAGCAGCACCGGAGGTTCAGCTCCCTACGAGCAGTACTTC.